This paragraph reports one TCR beta chain. The data were taken from a study of blood T cell dynamics during melanoma immunotherapy. Looking at the study overall: Metastatic melanoma patients received first-line pembrolizumab or nivolumab plus ipilimumab.

TCRdb keeps only in-frame clones here, not all; method: immunoSEQ multiplex PCR. The sample lists some 9,900 clones, about 87% seen once, with roughly a tenth in the top ten. The ends were cut back, 0 bases at V and 0 bases at J, with 11 bases in the middle. The CDR3 covers 16 residues. Germline CDR1 reads SGDLS; CDR2 reads YYNGEE. Time point described: pre-treatment baseline. The rearrangement joins TRBV9 to TRBJ2-3; a possible D gene is TRBD2 (5 bases). This TCR was recovered from a human donor with melanoma. This specimen consisted of blood, obtained from a patient treated with checkpoint blockade. The CDR3 DNA reads TGTGCCAGCAGCGTAGGTAGCGCCTCTAGCACAGATACGCAGTATTTT. Protein: CASSVGSASSTDTQYF.